This T cell receptor beta chain was observed in a study of T cell responses to AZD1222 COVID-19 vaccine. Study-wide points: Regions 160-218 and 743-854 dominated among vaccine-associated CD4 TCRs spanning spike. Epitopes outside B.1.351 and B.1.1.7 mutated regions reportedly drew nearly half of spike TCRs.

About this clone: As yet, its antigen is unknown.

V shed 4 bases and J 0 bases; nucleotides not matched to a gene: 7. The length of the CDR3 is 16 residues. Germline values: CDR1 SGHNT, CDR2 YYREEE (reference sequence). Sequencing used immunoSEQ multiplex PCR; TCRdb keeps in-frame clones, though not all of them. The sample has 130,000 to 150,000 clones, about 91% seen once. The clonotype originates from an adult in good health. The material sequenced was peripheral blood, taken on day 0 of AZD1222 vaccination. The gene calls are TRBV5-4 and TRBJ2-5; 9 bases fit TRBD1. The CDR3 DNA reads TGTGCCAGCAGCCCGGCGACAGGGGGTGACCAAGAGACCCAGTACTTC. Translating it yields CASSPATGGDQETQYF. Complete variable domain (other parts from reference TRBV5-4 and TRBJ2-5): ETGVTQSPTHLIKTRGQQVTLRCSSQSGHNTVSWYQQALGQGPQFIFQYYREEENGRGNFPPRFSGLQFPNYSSELNVNALELDDSALYLCASSPATGGDQETQYFGPGTRLLVL.